The clone carrying this T cell receptor (beta chain) was detected once. Trimming cost V 0 bases and J 3 bases, with 9 bases left between them. Germline lookup yields CDR1 MNHEY and CDR2 SMNVEV (reference sequence). The CDR3 loop spans 16 amino acids. This PCR relied on a set of 60 Vbeta primers and 13 Jbeta primers. Sequencing used immunoSEQ multiplex PCR; TCRdb keeps in-frame clones, though not all of them. The sample consists of around 100,000 clones, around 80% of them appearing once. This sample was included in a study of cytomegalovirus exposure and HLA in healthy donors. This TCR came from a woman in her thirties or forties in good health and CMV-seronegative. The sample was PBMCs. The chain has TRBV27 and TRBJ2-6; D may be TRBD2 (6 bases). The CDR3: CASSLSSGGGANVLTF. The CDR3 DNA sequence: TGTGCCAGCAGTTTATCCTCCGGGGGTGGGGCCAACGTCCTGACTTTC.